Following are 18 T cell receptor beta chains from one sample sequenced in a study of cytomegalovirus exposure and HLA in healthy donors. 13 Jbeta primers and 60 Vbeta primers were used for the PCR. The assay was immunoSEQ multiplex PCR, and TCRdb's table has in-frame clones only and misses some. Of 150,000 to 200,000 clones in the sample, roughly 80% were seen once. The sequenced material came from PBMCs. Receptors were obtained from a human donor in good health.

The chain links TRBV4-1 to TRBJ2-7, with TRBD2 as a possible D gene (5 bases). V lost 1 base, J lost 6 bases, and 13 bases lay in between. Germline V lookup: CDR1 MGHRA, CDR2 YSYEKL. The CDR3 is 14 amino acids. This chain's CDR3 is CASSQVGRALEQYF. CDR3 nucleotide sequence: TGCGCCAGCAGCCAAGTCGGGCGGGCACTCGAGCAGTACTTC.

The gene calls are TRBV4-2 and TRBJ2-1; unclear D gene. The V gene's germline CDR1 is LGHNA and CDR2 YNFKEQ. The V gene lost 0 bases and the J gene lost 6 bases, with 9 bases spanning the gap. The CDR3 length is 14 residues. DNA for the CDR3: TGTGCCAGCAGCCAAGATCTGCCTACCAATGAGCAGTTCTTC. It codes for CASSQDLPTNEQFF.

The chain links TRBV5-1 to TRBJ2-3; 9 bases are a match to TRBD2. V shed 2 bases, J shed 1 base, and the junction held 5 bases outside the gene matches. Germline CDR1 SGHRS, CDR2 YFSETQ. The CDR3 contains 16 residues. The CDR3 region has the DNA TGCGCCAGCAGCTTTGAACGGACTAGCGGCACAGATACGCAGTATTTT. This codes for CASSFERTSGTDTQYF.

The genes are TRBV7-8 and TRBJ2-7; tentative D call: TRBD1 (6 bases). CDR3 length: 16 amino acids. Trimming took off 3 bases at V and 5 bases at J, with 20 bases between the two ends. Per the germline V gene, CDR1 is SGHVS and CDR2 is FQNEAQ. The CDR3 nucleotides read TGTGCCAGCAGCTTCGGCCCTCTGGGGGCGCGTAACGAGCAGTACTTC. It specifies CASSFGPLGARNEQYF.

This clone was seen once. The sample holds other DNA sequences that translate to the same CDR3. This rearrangement joins TRBV10-3 to TRBJ1-6, with TRBD1 identical over 8 bases. Germline V gives CDR1 ENHRY, CDR2 SYGVKD. J gave up 8 bases and V 10 bases, and 10 bases lay outside the gene matches. The CDR3 is 14 amino acids. CDR3: CATHGQGRDSPLHF. CDR3 sequence (DNA): TGTGCCACACACGGACAGGGACGCGATTCACCCCTCCACTTT.

The gene calls are TRBV11-2 and TRBJ2-1; 9 nucleotides align to TRBD1. V shed 5 bases, J shed 2 bases, and the junction held 13 bases outside the gene matches. This CDR3 has 18 amino acids. Germline V gene data show CDR1 as SGHAT and CDR2 as FQNNGV. The CDR3 region is CASSLTPGTGSTYNEQFF. Here the CDR3 DNA reads TGTGCCAGCAGCCTTACCCCCGGGACAGGGTCAACCTACAATGAGCAGTTCTTC.

This clone has only one observation. This chain connects TRBV27 to TRBJ1-6; no definite D call. The V and J ends lost 6 bases and 9 bases respectively, with 12 bases between them. The CDR3 contains 13 residues. From germline, CDR1 is MNHEY and CDR2 SMNVEV (reference sequence). CDR3 coding DNA: TGTGCCAGCAGGAGGGAAGAGAGTTCACCCCTCCACTTT. Translated, it gives CASRREESSPLHF.

The CDR3 region is CASSFDSSLNTEAFF. The CDR3 nucleotides read TGCGCCAGCAGCTTTGACAGTTCCTTGAACACTGAAGCTTTCTTT. The chain has TRBV5-1 and TRBJ1-1; possible D gene TRBD1, 5 bases. The germline gives CDR1 SGHRS, CDR2 YFSETQ. The CDR3 totals 15 residues. V lost 2 bases and J lost 0, with 11 bases in between. Variable domain in full (rest from reference TRBV5-1 and TRBJ1-1): KAGVTQTPRYLIKTRGQQVTLSCSPISGHRSVSWYQQTPGQGLQFLFEYFSETQRNKGNFPGRFSGRQFSNSRSEMNVSTLELGDSALYLCASSFDSSLNTEAFFGQGTRLTVV.

The chain links TRBV14 to TRBJ2-7; D gene uncertain. CDR3 length: 13 residues. Trimming left V 1 base short and J 7 bases short, with 11 bases between. CDR1 is SGHDN and CDR2 is FVKESK in the germline V gene. The CDR3 nucleotides are TGTGCCAGCAGCCAAGTCCAGGCTGGGGAGCAGTACTTC. Its protein is CASSQVQAGEQYF.

The chain carries TRBV2 and TRBJ1-4; no reliable D call. The CDR3 has 13 residues. Per the germline V gene, CDR1 is SNHLY and CDR2 is FYNNEI. V was cut by 4 bases and J by 7 bases, with 10 bases left in between. The CDR3 reads CASSGEVFEKLFF. The CDR3 coding sequence is TGTGCCAGCAGTGGAGAGGTATTTGAAAAACTGTTTTTT.

V gene TRBV19 combines with J gene TRBJ2-2, with D unresolved. Trimming cost V 3 bases and J 3 bases, with 8 bases left between them. Germline CDR1 reads LNHDA; CDR2 reads SQIVND (reference sequence). The CDR3 has 14 residues. CDR3 bases: TGTGCCAGTAGTATCGAGAGATACACCGGGGAGCTGTTTTTT. This codes for CASSIERYTGELFF. Full variable domain (outside the CDR3, taken from reference TRBV19 and TRBJ2-2): DGGITQSPKYLFRKEGQNVTLSCEQNLNHDAMYWYRQDPGQGLRLIYYSQIVNDFQKGDIAEGYSVSREKKESFPLTVTSAQKNPTAFYLCASSIERYTGELFFGEGSRLTVL.

This clone was seen a handful of times. The chain combines TRBV4-2 with TRBJ2-1, with TRBD2 as a possible D gene (7 bases). Germline assignment: CDR1 LGHNA and CDR2 YNFKEQ. Trimming removed 0 bases at V and 3 bases at J, with 15 bases between. The CDR3 covers 17 residues. The CDR3 nucleotides read TGTGCCAGCAGCCAAGATCGGAGGGGGGGCGGCTACAATGAGCAGTTCTTC. It codes for CASSQDRRGGGYNEQFF.

The chain employs TRBV4-3 and TRBJ2-7; weak D call: TRBD2 (5 bases). The CDR3 sequence is 14 residues long. Trimming removed 4 bases at V and 8 bases at J, with 18 bases between. Germline assignment: CDR1 LGHNA and CDR2 YSLEER. Here the CDR3 DNA reads TGCGCCAGCAGCCCCTCCTCCGGGGTAATCAAGCAGTACTTC. Translated, it gives CASSPSSGVIKQYF.

The genes are TRBV5-1 and TRBJ2-5; 9 positions agree with TRBD1. The CDR3 spans 15 residues. Germline lookup yields CDR1 SGHRS and CDR2 YFSETQ. Trimming took 0 bases from V and 5 from J; bases not matched to a gene: 5. The DNA of the CDR3 is TGCGCCAGCAGCTTGGGGGGGACAGGGTCGGAGACCCAGTACTTC. Translation: CASSLGGTGSETQYF.

The chain is built from TRBV6-6 and TRBJ2-7, with 10 positions matching TRBD2. The ends lost 5 bases at V and 4 bases at J; junction bases unmatched: 11. There are 16 residues in the CDR3. Germline lookup yields CDR1 MNHNY and CDR2 SVGAGI (reference sequence). The CDR3 DNA sequence: TGTGCCAGCAGTAACAGGGTAGCGGGGGGAACTTACGAGCAGTACTTC. Amino acids: CASSNRVAGGTYEQYF.

Only a few counts were recorded for this clone. The chain employs TRBV25-1 and TRBJ1-2; D unclear. V was trimmed by 4 bases and J by 8 bases, leaving 23 bases between them. Germline loops: CDR1 MGHDK, CDR2 SYGVNS. The CDR3 consists of 16 residues. This chain's CDR3 is CASSGRYQRGQDGYTF. CDR3 in DNA: TGTGCCAGCAGTGGACGGTATCAACGGGGTCAGGACGGCTACACCTTC.

The chain joins TRBV7-9 to TRBJ2-2; weak D call: TRBD2 (5 bases). This CDR3 has 11 residues. Looked up from germline, CDR1 is SEHNR and CDR2 is FQNEAQ (reference sequence). CDR3 residues: CNDPGCGELFF. CDR3 coding DNA: TGTAATGACCCGGGGTGCGGGGAGCTGTTTTTT.

Notes on this clone: The sample has other DNA sequences that encode this CDR3 too. This chain connects TRBV6-5 to TRBJ2-7; 7 nucleotides agree with TRBD1. CDR3 size: 13 residues. Germline CDR1 reads MNHEY; CDR2 reads SVGAGI. Trimming cost V 4 bases and J 2 bases; bases outside gene matches: 2. The DNA of the CDR3 is TGTGCCAGCAGTTCGACAGGGCCCTACGAGCAGTACTTC. Translating it yields CASSSTGPYEQYF.